This T cell receptor (beta chain) emerged from a study of Ad26.COV2.S vaccination and SARS-CoV-2 variants. As for treatment: about 20 received Ad26.COV2.S at low or high dose, single or two shots; several received placebo; per-sample allocation not given. On day 63 after the first injection, vaccine and placebo recipients gave samples. The V segment lost 7 bases and the J segment 0 bases; nucleotides outside the gene matches: 10. Germline values: CDR1 LGHDT, CDR2 YNNKEL (reference sequence). This CDR3 spans 16 amino acids. Using immunoSEQ multiplex PCR, the repertoire was profiled, and TCRdb retains in-frame clones only, with some absent. The data contain hundreds of thousands of clones, over 75% of them singletons.

This sequence was found in a person aged 18-65 years who received the Ad26.COV2.S COVID-19 vaccine or a placebo. The gene calls are TRBV3-1 (or the pseudogene TRBV3-2) and TRBJ2-3; 7 bases match TRBD2. The material sequenced was peripheral blood, taken in a trial of Ad26.COV2.S vaccine versus placebo. The CDR3 sequence: CASTSSGRGSTDTQYF. CDR3 DNA: TGTGCCAGCACTTCGAGTGGGCGGGGGAGCACAGATACGCAGTATTTT.